These T cell receptor beta chains were read from a single sample in a study of long-term antiretroviral therapy in people with HIV. Measured with immunoSEQ multiplex PCR; TCRdb has only the in-frame clones, and not every one. The profile covers about 48,000 clones, with around 84% appearing a single time and 2.5% to 3.5% taken by the ten largest. The input for sequencing was unsorted PBMCs, taken 0.8 years after starting antiretroviral therapy. These TCRs come from a woman under 30 with HIV. Each CDR3 is given with its conserved first and last residue. A D gene is named only where the DNA matches it firmly.

CDR3: CASSLATDTQYF
DNA: TGTGCCAGCAGCTTAGCTACAGATACGCAGTATTTT
V: TRBV11-2
J: TRBJ2-3
D: -

CDR3: CASSHGGAPGYTF
DNA: TGTGCCAGCAGCCATGGGGGGGCGCCCGGCTACACCTTC
V: TRBV4-2
J: TRBJ1-2
D: -

CDR3: CASSGSSTDTQYF
DNA: TGCGCCAGCAGTGGAAGTAGCACAGATACGCAGTATTTT
V: TRBV10-2
J: TRBJ2-3
D: -

CDR3: CASSLVQGDEKLFF
DNA: TGCGCCAGCAGCTTGGTACAGGGTGATGAAAAACTGTTTTTT
V: TRBV5-1
J: TRBJ1-4
D: -

CDR3: CASRPSGSTEAFF
DNA: TGTGCCAGCAGGCCTAGTGGGTCGACTGAAGCTTTCTTT
V: TRBV27
J: TRBJ1-1
D: -

CDR3: CASSYSSNQPQHF
DNA: TGTGCCAGCAGTTACAGTAGCAATCAGCCCCAGCATTTT
V: TRBV6-6
J: TRBJ1-5
D: -

CDR3: CASSQYTGQGRETQYF
DNA: TGTGCCAGCAGCCAATACACCGGACAGGGCAGGGAGACCCAGTACTTC
V: TRBV16
J: TRBJ2-5
D: TRBD1

CDR3: CATSGGQLIAGATPYEQYF
DNA: TGTGCCACCAGCGGCGGACAGTTAATAGCGGGAGCCACACCCTACGAGCAGTACTTC
V: TRBV15
J: TRBJ2-7
D: TRBD2

CDR3: CASSPLGQGEYEQYF
DNA: TGTGCCAGCAGCCCTTTGGGACAGGGGGAATACGAGCAGTACTTC
V: TRBV7-9
J: TRBJ2-7
D: TRBD1

CDR3: CASTREPLNLNTEAFF
DNA: TGTGCCAGCACCCGAGAGCCCCTTAATTTGAACACTGAAGCTTTCTTT
V: TRBV27
J: TRBJ1-1
D: -